The next 21 T cell receptor beta chains were all read from a single sample in a study of shared clonotypes between healthy human individuals. The method was immunoSEQ multiplex PCR; TCRdb's version includes in-frame clones alone and lacks a portion of them. Among about 1 million clones, about 77% were seen once, and the ten largest hold over 1.3%. Material for sequencing was memory CD4+ T cells sorted from blood. The subset: CD45RA-negative fraction. Receptor source: a man aged 18 to 29 in good health.

This rearrangement joins TRBV5-4 to TRBJ2-3; D gene ambiguous. V shed 3 bases and J shed 0 bases, with 11 bases lying between them. CDR3 size: 15 residues. CDR1 and CDR2 from the germline V gene are SGHNT and YYREEE (reference sequence). As DNA, the CDR3 is TGTGCCAGCAGCTCCTTAGGGTCCAGCACAGATACGCAGTATTTT. Its protein product is CASSSLGSSTDTQYF.

The J gene is TRBJ1-6, the V gene TRBV2; TRBD1 matches 7 bases. Trimming took 4 bases from V and 6 from J; bases not matched to a gene: 12. Germline V gives CDR1 SNHLY, CDR2 FYNNEI. CDR3 length: 17 amino acids. CDR3 sequence (DNA): TGTGCCAGCAGTGTGACAGGGAAAAAGGCCCTTAATTCACCCCTCCACTTT. Translation: CASSVTGKKALNSPLHF. The full variable domain, in which reference TRBV2 and TRBJ1-6 provide the parts outside the CDR3, is EPEVTQTPSHQVTQMGQEVILRCVPISNHLYFYWYRQILGQKVEFLVSFYNNEISEKSEIFDDQFSVERPDGSNFTLKIRSTKLEDSAMYFCASSVTGKKALNSPLHFGNGTRLTVT.

This sequence joins TRBV7-9 and TRBJ2-3, with 8 bases lining up with TRBD1. The germline V gene has CDR1 SEHNR and CDR2 FQNEAQ (reference sequence). Germline trimming cut 5 bases from V and 0 bases from J; bases unmatched to any gene: 7. CDR3 length equals 16 residues. The CDR3 sequence: CASSARQGSSTDTQYF. The CDR3, as DNA: TGTGCCAGCAGCGCCCGACAGGGGTCCAGCACAGATACGCAGTATTTT.

Here the CDR3 DNA reads TGTGCCACTACCCAGGGGGCGCGGGGCTACACCTTC. Its translation is CATTQGARGYTF. The rearrangement links TRBV10-3 to TRBJ1-2; 8 bases fit TRBD1. J was trimmed by 8 bases and V by 10 bases; bases with no gene match: 9. The CDR3 has 12 amino acids. Germline-derived CDR1 and CDR2 are ENHRY and SYGVKD.

Concerning this clone itself: The same CDR3 can be traced to other DNA sequences in this sample. This rearrangement joins TRBV5-1 to TRBJ2-7; 12 bases fit TRBD2. The CDR3 is made up of 14 amino acids. Germline V gives CDR1 SGHRS, CDR2 YFSETQ. Trimming at V came to 4 bases and at J to 1 base, leaving 0 bases not matched to a gene. Here the CDR3 DNA reads TGCGCCAGCAGCCTAGCGGGAGGGTCCTACGAGCAGTACTTC. It encodes CASSLAGGSYEQYF.

This chain links TRBV5-6 with TRBJ1-2; D call uncertain. The CDR3 length is 18 residues. V lost 0 bases and J 0 bases, leaving 18 bases between the germline ends. Germline CDR1 and CDR2: SGHDT and YYEEEE. The CDR3 DNA follows: TGTGCCAGCAGCTTGGGGGCCGGCATGGGCAATCCTAACTATGGCTACACCTTC. Protein sequence: CASSLGAGMGNPNYGYTF.

V is TRBV15 and J is TRBJ1-6; D is unclear. Germline V gene lookup returns CDR1 LNHNV and CDR2 YYDKDF (reference sequence). CDR3 length equals 13 residues. V lost 1 base and J 7 bases, leaving 5 bases between the germline ends. The CDR3 bases are TGTGCCACCAGCAGAGGGGAGAATTCACCCCTCCACTTT. Translating gives CATSRGENSPLHF.

The chain uses TRBV14 and TRBJ2-5; 9 nucleotides line up with TRBD2. This CDR3 comprises 15 residues. V shed 4 bases, J shed 3 bases, and the junction held 6 bases outside the gene matches. Germline CDR1 reads SGHDN; CDR2 reads FVKESK. CDR3 amino acids: CASSLRLAVKETQYF. For the CDR3, the DNA is TGTGCCAGCAGCCTTCGACTAGCGGTTAAAGAGACCCAGTACTTC.

CDR3 in DNA: TGTGCCAGATCCCGCCCAGGGTTGAGCTCCTACGAGCAGTACTTC. Its translation: CARSRPGLSSYEQYF. The chain carries TRBV2 and TRBJ2-7; tentative D call: TRBD1 (5 bases). Trimming stripped 9 bases from V and 0 bases from J, with 18 bases between. From germline, CDR1 is SNHLY and CDR2 FYNNEI. The CDR3 has 15 residues. Based on the CDR3 plus reference TRBV2 and TRBJ2-7, the full variable domain is EPEVTQTPSHQVTQMGQEVILRCVPISNHLYFYWYRQILGQKVEFLVSFYNNEISEKSEIFDDQFSVERPDGSNFTLKIRSTKLEDSAMYFCARSRPGLSSYEQYFGPGTRLTVT.

The chain carries TRBV4-3 and TRBJ1-4, with D perhaps matching TRBD1 (5 bases). This CDR3 comprises 15 residues. V was cut by 0 bases and J by 5 bases, with 10 bases left in between. Germline CDR1 LGHNA, CDR2 YSLEER. The CDR3 reads CASSQEAGLNEKLFF. For the CDR3, the DNA is TGCGCCAGCAGCCAAGAGGCGGGGCTAAATGAAAAACTGTTTTTT.

The genes are TRBV11-3 and TRBJ2-3; a possible D gene is TRBD2 (6 bases). V lost 5 bases to trimming and J lost 11 bases, with 17 bases between them. The CDR3 sequence is 13 residues long. Germline loops: CDR1 SGHNT, CDR2 YENEEA. CDR3 protein: CASSRAEGYEQYF. As DNA, the CDR3 is TGTGCCAGCAGCCGGGCGGAGGGGTATGAGCAGTATTTT.

In this sample, this clone turned up a few times. The chain recombines TRBV6-5 with TRBJ1-6; D is undetermined. This CDR3 has 13 amino acids. Germline lookup yields CDR1 MNHEY and CDR2 SVGAGI. V dropped 5 bases and J dropped 9 bases, with 11 bases sitting between them. CDR3 coding DNA: TGTGCCAGCAGTGCTCACCAGGTTTCACCCCTCCACTTT. Its protein is CASSAHQVSPLHF.

The chain links TRBV12-5 to TRBJ1-5, with D tentatively TRBD1 (6 bases). Germline CDR1 reads LGHNT; CDR2 reads FRNRAP. V lost 6 bases, J lost 0 bases, and 15 bases lay in between. This CDR3 contains 16 residues. The CDR3 DNA reads TGTGCTAGTGGCCCGCTAGGGACATCTAGCAATCAGCCCCAGCATTTT. Translated, it gives CASGPLGTSSNQPQHF.

This clone appeared once. J is TRBJ2-5 and V is TRBV5-8, with D perhaps TRBD1 (5 bases). This CDR3 has 14 residues. Per germline, CDR1 SGHTS and CDR2 YDEGEE. V dropped 2 bases and J dropped 4 bases, with 12 bases sitting between them. The CDR3 here is CASSFEQGLETQYF. The CDR3, as DNA: TGTGCCAGCAGCTTCGAGCAGGGTCTAGAGACCCAGTACTTC.

This clone has at least ten counts. Other DNA sequences of this sample code for an identical CDR3. V and J are TRBV2 and TRBJ1-6; D unresolved. V gave up 6 bases and J gave up 0 bases, with 9 bases separating them. CDR3 size: 15 residues. Germline CDR1 SNHLY, CDR2 FYNNEI. The CDR3 DNA follows: TGTGCCAGCAGAGCTAGTAGCTCCTATAATTCACCCCTCCACTTT. Protein product: CASRASSSYNSPLHF.

This clone was counted once. The chain links TRBV28 to TRBJ1-1; 11 nucleotides line up with TRBD1. Germline V lookup: CDR1 MDHEN, CDR2 SYDVKM. V trimming: 4 bases; J trimming: 8 bases; junction bases outside the gene matches: 15. CDR3 length: 17 amino acids. The CDR3 protein is CASSSTGTGGVGKEAFF. The CDR3 nucleotides are TGTGCCAGCAGTTCGACCGGGACAGGGGGTGTTGGCAAAGAAGCTTTCTTT. The full variable domain, rest sourced from reference TRBV28 and TRBJ1-1, is DVKVTQSSRYLVKRTGEKVFLECVQDMDHENMFWYRQDPGLGLRLIYFSYDVKMKEKGDIPEGYSVSREKKERFSLILESASTNQTSMYLCASSSTGTGGVGKEAFFGQGTRLTVV.

The chain is built from TRBV9 and TRBJ2-3; D remains unclear. Trimming took 1 base from V and 5 from J, leaving 11 bases between them. The CDR3 totals 14 residues. Germline V gene data show CDR1 as SGDLS and CDR2 as YYNGEE. Here the CDR3 DNA reads TGTGCCAGCAGCGTACGATCTCAATTAGATACGCAGTATTTT. Protein sequence: CASSVRSQLDTQYF.

The chain couples TRBV5-1 to TRBJ1-1, with TRBD1 as a possible D gene (5 bases). Trimming removed 3 bases from V and 6 bases from J, with 15 bases in between. The CDR3 contains 14 residues. Germline-derived CDR1 and CDR2 are SGHRS and YFSETQ. In DNA, the CDR3 is TGCGCCAGCAGCTCTCAAAACGGAGGGGCTGAAGCTTTCTTT. This translates into CASSSQNGGAEAFF.

The chain joins TRBV7-2 to TRBJ1-2; D is unclear. V dropped 5 bases and J dropped 8 bases, with 15 bases sitting between them. CDR1 is SGHTA and CDR2 is FQGNSA in the germline V gene. This CDR3 is built from 13 residues. CDR3 protein: CASSREGSRGYTF. CDR3 nucleotide sequence: TGTGCCAGCAGCCGGGAAGGGTCGCGGGGCTACACCTTC. Looking up the rest from reference TRBV7-2 and TRBJ1-2 gives the full variable domain: GAGVSQSPSNKVTEKGKDVELRCDPISGHTALYWYRQSLGQGLEFLIYFQGNSAPDKSGLPSDRFSAERTGGSVSTLTIQRTQQEDSAVYLCASSREGSRGYTFGSGTRLTVV.

The rearrangement links TRBV9 to TRBJ2-5; a possible D gene is TRBD2 (5 bases). With 0 bases removed from V and 5 bases from J, the gap between germline ends came to 14 bases. The germline V gene has CDR1 SGDLS and CDR2 YYNGEE. CDR3 length equals 15 residues. The CDR3 DNA reads TGTGCCAGCAGCGTAGCTGGTCGGGATTGGGAGACCCAGTACTTC. This gives the protein CASSVAGRDWETQYF. Supplemented by reference TRBV9 and TRBJ2-5, the full variable domain reads DSGVTQTPKHLITATGQRVTLRCSPRSGDLSVYWYQQSLDQGLQFLIQYYNGEERAKGNILERFSAQQFPDLHSELNLSSLELGDSALYFCASSVAGRDWETQYFGPGTRLLVL.

A few counts support this clone. The sample carries other DNA sequences with the same CDR3. The CDR3 sequence is CASSLGQGSYEQYF. CDR3 sequence (DNA): TGCGCCAGCAGCCTGGGACAGGGAAGCTACGAGCAGTACTTC. The chain couples TRBV4-1 to TRBJ2-7; 9 bases map to TRBD1. The germline CDR1 and CDR2 sequences are MGHRA and YSYEKL. This CDR3 region has 14 residues. Trimming took 4 bases from V and 3 from J; bases not matched to a gene: 4.